This T cell receptor beta chain was identified in a study of blood T cell repertoires in COVID-19. Study-level information: Sites in the United States, Italy and Spain provided acute and convalescent COVID-19 samples. T cells, B-cell-depleted T cells, or PBMCs supplied cDNA or gDNA.

Methods used by the authors: Counts of nucleated cells, estimated from reference gene primer amplification, were obtained. Clones were sequenced by immunoSEQ multiplex PCR, and TCRdb holds only the in-frame ones, with some missing. The D gene and trimming were derived from the DNA, and the V and J assignments and clone size from that table. The sample carries around 200,000 clones, around 80% recorded once. CDR3 length: 14 amino acids. V was clipped by 9 bases and J by 5 bases; unmatched bases: 5. The germline gives CDR1 LNHDA, CDR2 SQIVND (reference sequence). The TCR was taken from a man in his forties or fifties who had recovered from COVID-19. This chain links TRBV19 with TRBJ1-6, with 9 positions matching TRBD1. Material: peripheral blood. The CDR3 region is CASHGTGNNSPLHF. The DNA of the CDR3 is TGTGCCAGCCACGGGACAGGGAATAATTCACCCCTCCACTTT.